Presented here are 7 T cell receptor beta chains from one specimen sequenced in a study of blood T cell repertoires in COVID-19. The table came from immunoSEQ multiplex PCR; TCRdb's copy has only in-frame clones and leaves some out. The data hold approximately 140,000 clones, with around 80% observed a single time. The specimen sequenced was peripheral blood. All receptors derive from a woman of 80 years or more in a cohort sampled during active or convalescent COVID-19.

The chain combines TRBV18 with TRBJ1-5; TRBD1 agrees at 9 bases. Trimming cost V 3 bases and J 7 bases; bases outside gene matches: 1. This CDR3 has 13 residues. CDR1 and CDR2 from the germline V gene are KGHSH and LQKENI. The CDR3 loop reads CASSPDRGQPQHF. For the CDR3, the DNA is TGTGCCAGCTCACCGGACAGGGGACAGCCCCAGCATTTT.

This clone was observed a few times. V gene TRBV7-3 combines with J gene TRBJ1-3; no reliable D call. Deletions cut 0 bases from V and 2 bases from J, with 17 bases between. The germline V gene has CDR1 SGHTA and CDR2 FQGTGA. This CDR3 contains 18 residues. The CDR3 is CASSLTAPSPGTGNTIYF. The CDR3 bases are TGTGCCAGCAGCTTAACTGCCCCTAGCCCTGGGACTGGAAACACCATATATTTT.

The V call is TRBV9, the J call TRBJ1-4; D gene unclear. CDR1 is SGDLS and CDR2 is YYNGEE in the germline V gene. Trimming took 0 bases from V and 6 from J, leaving 12 bases between them. The CDR3 contains 15 residues. The CDR3 DNA reads as TGTGCCAGCAGCGTAGGCGTAGGGAGCTATGAAAAACTGTTTTTT. Translation gives CASSVGVGSYEKLFF.

The CDR3 here is CARAGTATGELFF. In DNA, the CDR3 is TGTGCCAGGGCGGGGACAGCCACCGGGGAGCTGTTTTTT. The V gene is TRBV7-9, the J gene TRBJ2-2; the D gene is possibly TRBD1 (7 bases). This CDR3 region has 13 residues. Looked up from germline, CDR1 is SEHNR and CDR2 is FQNEAQ (reference sequence). Trimming took 9 bases from V and 4 from J, leaving 12 bases between them.

The chain combines TRBV5-1 with TRBJ2-3; D may be TRBD2 (5 bases). Germline values: CDR1 SGHRS, CDR2 YFSETQ. This CDR3 is built from 18 residues. V was clipped by 2 bases and J by 6 bases, with 25 bases between them. The CDR3 DNA follows: TGCGCCAGCAGCTTAGGAGGCGTCCGGACTCATGACCCCGATACGCAGTATTTT. Its protein product is CASSLGGVRTHDPDTQYF. The variable domain in full, with the rest retrieved from reference TRBV5-1 and TRBJ2-3, is KAGVTQTPRYLIKTRGQQVTLSCSPISGHRSVSWYQQTPGQGLQFLFEYFSETQRNKGNFPGRFSGRQFSNSRSEMNVSTLELGDSALYLCASSLGGVRTHDPDTQYFGPGTRLTVL.

V usage is TRBV3-1 (or the pseudogene TRBV3-2) and J usage is TRBJ2-7; 9 bases fit TRBD1. Looked up from germline, CDR1 is LGHDT and CDR2 is YNNKEL (reference sequence). The CDR3 is 17 residues long. The V gene end was trimmed by 2 bases and the J gene end by 4 bases; junction bases not matched to a gene: 12. The CDR3 reads CASSQTRDRVLRYEQYV. For the CDR3, the DNA is TGTGCCAGCAGCCAAACCCGGGACAGGGTCTTAAGGTACGAGCAGTACGTC.

This chain connects TRBV28 to TRBJ2-4; D may be TRBD1 (6 bases). The CDR3 has 15 amino acids. Germline lookup yields CDR1 MDHEN and CDR2 SYDVKM. V was pared by 4 bases and J by 4 bases, with 14 bases between. The CDR3 sequence: CASSWAQGGKNIQYF. DNA of the CDR3: TGTGCCAGCAGTTGGGCACAGGGCGGTAAAAACATTCAGTACTTC.